The text below deals with one T cell receptor beta chain. The data are from a study of blood T cell repertoires in COVID-19. J was trimmed by 3 bases and V by 5 bases; bases with no gene match: 9. Germline CDR1 is MGHDK and CDR2 is SYGVNS. The CDR3 is 16 amino acids. Repertoires were generated with immunoSEQ multiplex PCR, while TCRdb's copy carries only in-frame clones and drops some. The sample includes about 300,000 clones, about 89% of them seen just once. The chain couples TRBV25-1 to TRBJ1-5; 8 nucleotides match TRBD1. Source material: peripheral blood. The receptor comes from a woman younger than 45 with COVID-19, enrolled during active disease. CDR3 DNA: TGTGCCAGCAGTCCCTCGGGGACAGGAGCCAATCAGCCCCAGCATTTT. Translation: CASSPSGTGANQPQHF.